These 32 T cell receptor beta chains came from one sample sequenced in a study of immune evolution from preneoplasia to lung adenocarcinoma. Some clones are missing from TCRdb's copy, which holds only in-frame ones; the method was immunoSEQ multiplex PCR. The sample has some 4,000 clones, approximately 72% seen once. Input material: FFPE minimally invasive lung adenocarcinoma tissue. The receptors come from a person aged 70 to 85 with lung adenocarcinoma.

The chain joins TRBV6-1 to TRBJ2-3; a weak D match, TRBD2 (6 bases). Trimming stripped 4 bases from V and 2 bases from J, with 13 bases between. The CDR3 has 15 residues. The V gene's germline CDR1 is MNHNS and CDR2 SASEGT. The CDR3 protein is CASSATRRATDTQYF. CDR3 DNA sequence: TGTGCCAGCAGTGCGACTAGGAGGGCCACAGATACGCAGTATTTT.

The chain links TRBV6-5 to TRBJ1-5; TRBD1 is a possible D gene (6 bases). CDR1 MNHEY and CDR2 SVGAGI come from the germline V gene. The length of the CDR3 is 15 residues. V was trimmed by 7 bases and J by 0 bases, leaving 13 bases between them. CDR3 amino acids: CASMRTAYSNQPQHF. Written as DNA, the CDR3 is TGTGCCAGCATGAGGACAGCTTATAGCAATCAGCCCCAGCATTTT.

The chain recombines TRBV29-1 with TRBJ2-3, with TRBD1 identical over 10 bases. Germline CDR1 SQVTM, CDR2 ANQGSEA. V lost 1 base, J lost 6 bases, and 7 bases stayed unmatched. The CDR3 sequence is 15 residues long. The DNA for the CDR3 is TGCAGCGTTGAAGTTCGTGACAGGGGGCGGGATACGCAGTATTTT. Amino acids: CSVEVRDRGRDTQYF.

CDR3 amino acids: CASSLDLGSQETQYF. The CDR3 coding sequence is TGTGCCAGCAGCTTGGATCTAGGGTCCCAAGAGACCCAGTACTTC. The chain carries TRBV5-4 and TRBJ2-5; D is unclear. The V end lost 0 bases, the J end lost 1 base, and 10 bases lay between the germline ends. The CDR3 spans 15 residues. The germline V gene has CDR1 SGHNT and CDR2 YYREEE (reference sequence).

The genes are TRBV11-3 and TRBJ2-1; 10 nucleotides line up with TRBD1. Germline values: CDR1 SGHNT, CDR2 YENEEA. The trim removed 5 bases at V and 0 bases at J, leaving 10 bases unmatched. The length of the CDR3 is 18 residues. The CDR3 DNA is TGTGCCAGCAGCCTAAAGTGGGACAGGGGTAGCTCCTACAATGAGCAGTTCTTC. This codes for CASSLKWDRGSSYNEQFF.

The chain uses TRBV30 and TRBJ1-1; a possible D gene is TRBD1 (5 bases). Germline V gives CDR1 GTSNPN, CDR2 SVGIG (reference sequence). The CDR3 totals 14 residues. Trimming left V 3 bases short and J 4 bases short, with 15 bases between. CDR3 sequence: CAWSVQTGVTEAFF. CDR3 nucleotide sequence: TGTGCCTGGAGCGTCCAGACGGGGGTCACTGAAGCTTTCTTT.

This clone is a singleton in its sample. In nucleotides, the CDR3 is TGTGCCAGCGGGACAGAAGGTGACACTGAAGCTTTCTTT. Translation gives CASGTEGDTEAFF. The chain joins TRBV6-5 to TRBJ1-1; 7 nucleotides agree with TRBD1. CDR3 size: 13 residues. The germline V gene has CDR1 MNHEY and CDR2 SVGAGI. With V trimmed by 8 bases and J by 3 bases, 6 bases remained unmatched.

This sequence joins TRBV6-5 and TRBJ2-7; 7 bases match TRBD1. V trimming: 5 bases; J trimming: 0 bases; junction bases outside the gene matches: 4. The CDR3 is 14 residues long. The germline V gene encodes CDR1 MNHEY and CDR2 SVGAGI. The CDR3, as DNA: TGTGCCAGCAGTCGACAGGGCAGCTCCTACGAGCAGTACTTC. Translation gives CASSRQGSSYEQYF.

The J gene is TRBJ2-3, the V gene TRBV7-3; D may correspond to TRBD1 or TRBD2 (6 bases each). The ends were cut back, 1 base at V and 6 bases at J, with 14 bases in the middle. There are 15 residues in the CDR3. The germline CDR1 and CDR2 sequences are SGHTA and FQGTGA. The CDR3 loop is CASSLRGALGDTQYF. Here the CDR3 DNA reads TGTGCCAGCAGCTTAAGGGGGGCACTTGGGGATACGCAGTATTTT.

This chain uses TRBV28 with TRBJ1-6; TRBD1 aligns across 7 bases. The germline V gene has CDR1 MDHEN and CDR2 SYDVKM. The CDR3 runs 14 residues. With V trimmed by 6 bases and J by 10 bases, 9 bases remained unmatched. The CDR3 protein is CASRGGQVVSPLHF. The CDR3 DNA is TGTGCCAGCAGAGGAGGACAGGTTGTCTCACCCCTCCACTTT.

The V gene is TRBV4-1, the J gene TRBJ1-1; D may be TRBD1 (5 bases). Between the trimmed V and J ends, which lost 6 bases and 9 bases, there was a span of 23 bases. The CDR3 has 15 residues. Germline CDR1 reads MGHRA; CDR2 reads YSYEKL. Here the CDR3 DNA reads TGCGCCAGCAGTCCCGAATCCAAAGTTGGGGGAAAAGCTTTCTTT. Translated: CASSPESKVGGKAFF.

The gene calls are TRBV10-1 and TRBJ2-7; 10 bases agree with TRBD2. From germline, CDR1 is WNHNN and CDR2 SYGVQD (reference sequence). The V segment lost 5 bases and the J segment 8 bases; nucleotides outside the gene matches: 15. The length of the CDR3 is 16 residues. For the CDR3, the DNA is TGCGCCAGCAGTCCCTTCGAGCTAGCGGGAGAATTCCAGCAGTACTTC. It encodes CASSPFELAGEFQQYF.

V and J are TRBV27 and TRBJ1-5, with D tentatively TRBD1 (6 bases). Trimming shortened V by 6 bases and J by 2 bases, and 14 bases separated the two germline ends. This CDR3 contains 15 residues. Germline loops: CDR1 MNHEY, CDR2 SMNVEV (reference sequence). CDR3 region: CASSSTGWGNQPQHF. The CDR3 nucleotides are TGTGCCAGCAGCAGTACAGGGTGGGGCAATCAGCCCCAGCATTTT.

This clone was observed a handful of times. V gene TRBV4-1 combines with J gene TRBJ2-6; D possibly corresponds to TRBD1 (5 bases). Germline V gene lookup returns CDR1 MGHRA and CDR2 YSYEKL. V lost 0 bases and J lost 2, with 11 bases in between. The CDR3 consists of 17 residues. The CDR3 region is CASSQDHRRTGANVLTF. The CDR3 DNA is TGCGCCAGCAGCCAAGATCACAGGAGAACTGGGGCCAACGTCCTGACTTTC.

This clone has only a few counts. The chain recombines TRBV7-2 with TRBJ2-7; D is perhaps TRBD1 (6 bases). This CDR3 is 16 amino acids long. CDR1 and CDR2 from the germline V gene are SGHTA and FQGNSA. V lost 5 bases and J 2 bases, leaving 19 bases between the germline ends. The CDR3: CASSPQGPGSAYEQYF. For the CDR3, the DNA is TGTGCCAGCAGCCCCCAGGGGCCGGGCTCGGCCTACGAGCAGTACTTC.

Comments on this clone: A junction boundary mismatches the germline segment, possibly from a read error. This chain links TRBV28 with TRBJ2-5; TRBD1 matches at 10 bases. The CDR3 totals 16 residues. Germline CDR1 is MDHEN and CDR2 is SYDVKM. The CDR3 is CASSLYGTGAWETQYF. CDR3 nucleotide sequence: TGTGCCAGCAGCTTATACGGGACAGGGGCTTGGGAGACCCAGTACTTC.

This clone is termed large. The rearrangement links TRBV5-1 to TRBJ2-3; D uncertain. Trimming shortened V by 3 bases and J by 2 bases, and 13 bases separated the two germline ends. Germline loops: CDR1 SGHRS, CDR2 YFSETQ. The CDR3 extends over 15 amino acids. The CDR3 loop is CASSYDSDITDTQYF. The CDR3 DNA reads TGCGCCAGCAGCTATGACTCCGATATCACAGATACGCAGTATTTT. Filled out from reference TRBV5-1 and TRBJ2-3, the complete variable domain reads KAGVTQTPRYLIKTRGQQVTLSCSPISGHRSVSWYQQTPGQGLQFLFEYFSETQRNKGNFPGRFSGRQFSNSRSEMNVSTLELGDSALYLCASSYDSDITDTQYFGPGTRLTVL.

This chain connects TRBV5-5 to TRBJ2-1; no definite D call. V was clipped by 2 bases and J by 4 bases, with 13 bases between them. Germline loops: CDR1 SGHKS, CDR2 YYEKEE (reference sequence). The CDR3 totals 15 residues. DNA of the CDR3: TGTGCCAGCAGCTTCGGCATTCCTGGGTACAATGAGCAGTTCTTC. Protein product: CASSFGIPGYNEQFF.

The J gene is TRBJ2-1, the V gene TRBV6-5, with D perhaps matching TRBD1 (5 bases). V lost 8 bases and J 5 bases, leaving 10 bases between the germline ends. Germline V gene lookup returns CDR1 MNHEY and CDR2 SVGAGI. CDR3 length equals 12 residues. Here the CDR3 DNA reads TGTGCCAGCTCTCAGGGTAACAATGAGCAGTTCTTC. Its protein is CASSQGNNEQFF.

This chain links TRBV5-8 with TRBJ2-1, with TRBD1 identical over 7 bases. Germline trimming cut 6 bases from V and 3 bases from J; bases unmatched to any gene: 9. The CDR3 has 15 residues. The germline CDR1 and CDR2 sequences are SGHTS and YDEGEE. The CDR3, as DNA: TGTGCCAGCAAAAATCCGGGACAGAGCTACAATGAGCAGTTCTTC. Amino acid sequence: CASKNPGQSYNEQFF.

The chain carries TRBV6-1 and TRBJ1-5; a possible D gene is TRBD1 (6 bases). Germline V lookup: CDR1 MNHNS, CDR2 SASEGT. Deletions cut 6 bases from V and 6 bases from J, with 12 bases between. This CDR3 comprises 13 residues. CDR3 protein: CASSWDIRQPQHF. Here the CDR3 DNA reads TGTGCCAGCAGCTGGGACATTCGTCAGCCCCAGCATTTT.

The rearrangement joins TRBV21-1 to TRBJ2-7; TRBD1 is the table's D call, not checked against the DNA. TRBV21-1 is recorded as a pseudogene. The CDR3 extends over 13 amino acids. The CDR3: CASRPGQGYEQYF. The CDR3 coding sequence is TGTGCCAGCCGTCCGGGACAGGGTTACGAGCAGTACTTC.

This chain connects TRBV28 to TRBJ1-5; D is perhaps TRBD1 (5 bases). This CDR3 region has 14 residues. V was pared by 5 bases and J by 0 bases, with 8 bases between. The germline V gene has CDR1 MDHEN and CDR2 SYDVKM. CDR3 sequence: CASSRGVSNQPQHF. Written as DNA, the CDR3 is TGTGCCAGCAGTCGGGGGGTTAGCAATCAGCCCCAGCATTTT.

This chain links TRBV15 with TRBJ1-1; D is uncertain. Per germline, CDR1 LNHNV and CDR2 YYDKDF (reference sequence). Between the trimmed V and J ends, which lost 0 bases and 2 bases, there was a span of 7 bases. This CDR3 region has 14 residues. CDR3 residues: CATSREWGNTEAFF. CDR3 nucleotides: TGTGCCACCAGCAGAGAATGGGGAAACACTGAAGCTTTCTTT.

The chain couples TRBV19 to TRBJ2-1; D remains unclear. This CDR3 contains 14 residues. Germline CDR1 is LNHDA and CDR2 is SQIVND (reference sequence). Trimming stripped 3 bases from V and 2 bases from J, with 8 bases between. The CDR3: CASSIGRTYNEQFF. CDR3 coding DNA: TGTGCCAGTAGTATCGGACGGACCTACAATGAGCAGTTCTTC.

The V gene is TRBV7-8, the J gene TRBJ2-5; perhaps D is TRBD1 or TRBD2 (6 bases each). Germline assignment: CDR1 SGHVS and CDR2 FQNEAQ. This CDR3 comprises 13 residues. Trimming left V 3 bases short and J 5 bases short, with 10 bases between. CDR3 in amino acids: CASSFRGGETQYF. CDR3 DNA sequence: TGTGCCAGCAGCTTCCGAGGGGGGGAGACCCAGTACTTC.

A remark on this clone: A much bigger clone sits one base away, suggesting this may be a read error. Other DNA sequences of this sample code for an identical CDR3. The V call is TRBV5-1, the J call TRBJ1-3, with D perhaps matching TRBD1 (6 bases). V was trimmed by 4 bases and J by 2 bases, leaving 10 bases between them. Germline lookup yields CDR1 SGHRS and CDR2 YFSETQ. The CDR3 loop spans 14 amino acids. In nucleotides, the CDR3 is TGCGCCAGCAGCGTACAGGGTACTGGAAACACCATATATTTT. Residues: CASSVQGTGNTIYF.

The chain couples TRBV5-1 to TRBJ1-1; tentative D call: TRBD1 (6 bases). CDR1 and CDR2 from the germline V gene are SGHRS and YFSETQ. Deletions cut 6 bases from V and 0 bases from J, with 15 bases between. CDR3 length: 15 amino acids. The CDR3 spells CASTEQGVMNTEAFF. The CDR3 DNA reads TGCGCCAGCACCGAACAGGGCGTTATGAACACTGAAGCTTTCTTT.

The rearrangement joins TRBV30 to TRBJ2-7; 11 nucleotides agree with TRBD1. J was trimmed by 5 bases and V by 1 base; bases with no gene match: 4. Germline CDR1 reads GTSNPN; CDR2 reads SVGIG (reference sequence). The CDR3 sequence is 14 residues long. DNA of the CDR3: TGTGCCTGGAGTGCGGGACAGGGGGTTGACGAGCAGTACTTC. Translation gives CAWSAGQGVDEQYF.

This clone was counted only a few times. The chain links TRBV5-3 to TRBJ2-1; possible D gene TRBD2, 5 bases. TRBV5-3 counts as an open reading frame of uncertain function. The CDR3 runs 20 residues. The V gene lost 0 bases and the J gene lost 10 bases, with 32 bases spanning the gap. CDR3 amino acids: CARSLASSSAGLVPGREQFF. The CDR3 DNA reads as TGTGCCAGAAGCTTGGCCAGTTCATCCGCCGGCCTAGTCCCGGGAAGGGAGCAGTTCTTC.

The CDR3 loop reads CASSYLVGDSPLHF. CDR3 nucleotides: TGTGCCAGCAGCTACCTGGTTGGGGATTCACCCCTCCACTTT. The genes are TRBV5-6 and TRBJ1-6; D gene uncertain. Trimming shortened V by 3 bases and J by 8 bases, and 12 bases separated the two germline ends. The germline V gene encodes CDR1 SGHDT and CDR2 YYEEEE. This CDR3 spans 14 amino acids.

The CDR3 DNA sequence: TGTGCCAGCAGTCCTACTAGCGGGGGGCGCAATGAGCAGTTCTTC. Protein sequence: CASSPTSGGRNEQFF. V gene TRBV2 combines with J gene TRBJ2-1; TRBD2 matches at 12 bases. The CDR3 length is 15 residues. V trimming: 5 bases; J trimming: 6 bases; junction bases outside the gene matches: 5. CDR1 and CDR2 from the germline V gene are SNHLY and FYNNEI.